This TCR beta chain originates from a study of Graves' ophthalmopathy and Graves' hyperthyroidism. Overall study findings and caveats: Blood also contained most of the expanded thyroid clonotypes above 0.001 frequency.

RNA transcripts yielded amplified TCR beta CDR3 regions. An initial RT-PCR round employing HTBI primers preceded a second-round multiplex PCR. TCRdb used MiXCR to reprocess the multiplex PCR reads, holding one entry per CDR3 protein. In the table there are fewer than 650,000 distinct CDR3 sequences, about a fifth of which are singletons. This clonotype was seen ten or more times. Its antigen is not known. Patients newly diagnosed with hyperthyroidism, under 2 months' duration, were aged 18 to 65, the study reports. The receptor comes from a woman aged 18-35 years with stable Graves' hyperthyroidism. Some clones in this sample may be carry-over from other donors' samples. Sample: peripheral blood.

CDR3: CASSSFGEGEAFF. DNA of the CDR3: TGTGCCAGCAGTTCCTTCGGGGAGGGGGAAGCTTTCTTT. This chain uses TRBV6-5 with TRBJ1-1; D is possibly TRBD1 (5 bases). Germline assignment: CDR1 MNHEY and CDR2 SVGAGI. The CDR3 length is 13 residues. Trimming cost V 4 bases and J 8 bases, with 14 bases left between them.